Listed here are 28 T cell receptor beta chains from one sample, sequenced in a study of cytomegalovirus exposure and HLA in healthy donors. 60 Vbeta and 13 Jbeta primers were used in PCR. TCRdb keeps only in-frame clones here, not all; method: immunoSEQ multiplex PCR. The sample consists of roughly 170,000 clones, approximately 88% of them appearing once. The sequencing input was PBMCs. The receptors derive from a man aged 25-45 years in good health and CMV-seronegative.

The chain uses TRBV7-9 and TRBJ2-7, with 10 positions matching TRBD1. The CDR3 has 15 residues. CDR1 SEHNR and CDR2 FQNEAQ come from the germline V gene (reference sequence). The V and J ends lost 4 bases and 1 base, in that order; junction bases with no gene match: 4. CDR3: CASSSRQGASYEQYF. CDR3 bases: TGTGCCAGCAGCTCACGACAGGGGGCTTCCTACGAGCAGTACTTC.

Only one count was recorded for this clone. V usage is TRBV2 and J usage is TRBJ2-7, with TRBD2 matching 13 bases. CDR1 is SNHLY and CDR2 is FYNNEI in the germline V gene. The CDR3 sequence is 17 residues long. Trimming took 7 bases from V and 7 from J; bases not matched to a gene: 16. The CDR3 DNA reads TGTGCCAGCAAGACCAACCCGAGGACTAGCGGGAGTAATGAGCAGTACTTC. Protein sequence: CASKTNPRTSGSNEQYF.

The chain is built from TRBV6-5 and TRBJ2-1; 12 bases map to TRBD2. CDR3 length equals 13 residues. J gave up 8 bases and V 11 bases, and 7 bases lay outside the gene matches. Per germline, CDR1 MNHEY and CDR2 SVGAGI. In DNA form, the CDR3 reads TGTGCCTCCCAGACTAGCGGGAGCTATGAGCAGTTCTTC. This codes for CASQTSGSYEQFF.

V gene TRBV7-6 combines with J gene TRBJ1-6, with a possible D match to TRBD1 (6 bases). CDR3 length equals 14 residues. V was pared by 4 bases and J by 7 bases, with 11 bases between. The germline CDR1 and CDR2 sequences are SGHVS and FNYEAQ. CDR3 amino acids: CASSSRQENSPLHF. CDR3 DNA sequence: TGTGCCAGCAGCTCTAGACAGGAAAATTCACCCCTCCACTTT.

This clone has only one observation. V is TRBV30 and J is TRBJ2-5, with D possibly being TRBD1 (5 bases). The last part of the DNA fits TRBJ2-7 better; the J call may be wrong. CDR1 is GTSNPN and CDR2 is SVGIG in the germline V gene (reference sequence). This CDR3 comprises 13 residues. DNA of the CDR3: TGTGCCTGGAGTGTGGGGCCGGGCTACGAGCAGTACTTC. Its translation is CAWSVGPGYEQYF.

The chain couples TRBV7-2 to TRBJ1-4; no firm D call. V shed 5 bases and J shed 4 bases, with 11 bases lying between them. This CDR3 region has 14 residues. The germline V gene has CDR1 SGHTA and CDR2 FQGNSA. CDR3 sequence reads: CASSPQAYNEKLFF. The CDR3 DNA follows: TGTGCCAGCAGCCCCCAGGCGTATAATGAAAAACTGTTTTTT.

This clone appeared once. The chain employs TRBV27 and TRBJ2-3, with TRBD1 matching 8 bases. Per germline, CDR1 MNHEY and CDR2 SMNVEV (reference sequence). V was pared by 11 bases and J by 1 base, with 5 bases of the junction left unmatched. The CDR3 loop spans 13 amino acids. This CDR3 is CAHRGQGTDTQYF. The DNA for the CDR3 is TGTGCCCACAGGGGACAGGGCACAGATACGCAGTATTTT.

V and J are TRBV6-5 and TRBJ1-3; the match to TRBD1 covers 8 bases. From germline, CDR1 is MNHEY and CDR2 SVGAGI. The length of the CDR3 is 15 residues. Trimming took 6 bases from V and 0 from J; bases not matched to a gene: 4. CDR3 nucleotides: TGTGCCAGCAGACTCAGGGGGCTCTCTGGAAACACCATATATTTT. As protein: CASRLRGLSGNTIYF.

The chain is built from TRBV2 and TRBJ1-5, with 10 bases fitting TRBD1. J gave up 7 bases and V 7 bases, and 4 bases lay outside the gene matches. Germline CDR1 SNHLY, CDR2 FYNNEI. There are 13 residues in the CDR3. CDR3 sequence: CASTWDRGQPQHF. The CDR3 nucleotides are TGTGCCAGCACTTGGGACAGGGGCCAGCCCCAGCATTTT.

The genes are TRBV5-1 and TRBJ2-3; 9 nucleotides line up with TRBD2. This CDR3 spans 17 amino acids. The trim removed 5 bases at V and 2 bases at J, leaving 12 bases unmatched. Germline V gives CDR1 SGHRS, CDR2 YFSETQ. The CDR3 spells CASRTHSSGVATDTQYF. CDR3 in DNA: TGCGCCAGCAGGACGCACTCTAGCGGGGTCGCCACAGATACGCAGTATTTT.

This clone was detected once. Here the CDR3 DNA reads TGTGCCAGCACTCGGGGGCAAGAGACCCAGTACTTC. This gives the protein CASTRGQETQYF. The V gene is TRBV2, the J gene TRBJ2-5, with a possible D match to TRBD2 (6 bases). Trimming took 7 bases from V and 2 from J, leaving 8 bases between them. This CDR3 region has 12 residues. The germline V gene encodes CDR1 SNHLY and CDR2 FYNNEI.

The count of this clone is one. The chain links TRBV5-1 to TRBJ2-7; 8 bases agree with TRBD2. The CDR3 sequence is 15 residues long. The J segment lost 7 bases and the V segment lost 4 bases, leaving 13 bases of the junction unmatched. In germline, CDR1 is SGHRS, CDR2 YFSETQ. The CDR3, as DNA: TGCGCCAGCAGCCCACCTCGGGGGGGAGTCGTGGAGCAGTACTTC. Amino acid sequence: CASSPPRGGVVEQYF.

This chain uses TRBV28 with TRBJ2-7; 9 bases are shared with TRBD2. V shed 6 bases, J shed 0 bases, and the junction held 6 bases outside the gene matches. The CDR3 consists of 15 residues. Germline V gene data show CDR1 as MDHEN and CDR2 as SYDVKM. CDR3 bases: TGTGCCAGCAGACCGACTAGCGGAGCCTCCTACGAGCAGTACTTC. It encodes CASRPTSGASYEQYF. Combining the CDR3 with reference TRBV28 and TRBJ2-7 gives the whole variable domain DVKVTQSSRYLVKRTGEKVFLECVQDMDHENMFWYRQDPGLGLRLIYFSYDVKMKEKGDIPEGYSVSREKKERFSLILESASTNQTSMYLCASRPTSGASYEQYFGPGTRLTVT.

V usage is TRBV5-5 and J usage is TRBJ2-7; D is uncertain. The CDR3 is made up of 12 amino acids. Germline V gene lookup returns CDR1 SGHKS and CDR2 YYEKEE (reference sequence). V lost 1 base, J lost 2 bases, and 4 bases lay in between. CDR3 DNA: TGTGCCAGCAGCTTGCATGCCTACGAGCAGTACTTC. Protein sequence: CASSLHAYEQYF.

This chain connects TRBV10-3 to TRBJ2-1; 11 nucleotides line up with TRBD2. V was pared by 4 bases and J by 4 bases, with 6 bases of the junction left unmatched. The CDR3 covers 16 residues. Germline lookup yields CDR1 ENHRY and CDR2 SYGVKD. As DNA, the CDR3 is TGTGCCATCAGTGCGGGACTAGCGGCTGGATACAATGAGCAGTTCTTC. It is translated as CAISAGLAAGYNEQFF.

This clone was observed a few times. Sequence at one end of the junction differs from germline and may be a read error. The chain recombines TRBV29-1 with TRBJ2-3, with D unclear. This CDR3 is 14 amino acids long. The germline V gene encodes CDR1 SQVTM and CDR2 ANQGSEA. This CDR3 is CSVEGTRGTDTQYF. In DNA form, the CDR3 reads TGCAGCGTGGAAGGAACGAGAGGCACAGATACGCAGTATTTT.

This clone appeared a single time. The rearrangement uses TRBV14 and TRBJ2-7; D is unclear. Trimming removed 1 base at V and 3 bases at J, with 7 bases between. This CDR3 has 13 amino acids. Germline lookup yields CDR1 SGHDN and CDR2 FVKESK. In nucleotides, the CDR3 is TGTGCCAGCAGCCAAGGACACGGCTACGAGCAGTACTTC. It is translated as CASSQGHGYEQYF.

The rearrangement joins TRBV7-6 to TRBJ2-7; 8 nucleotides agree with TRBD1. J was trimmed by 6 bases and V by 0 bases; bases with no gene match: 4. Germline lookup yields CDR1 SGHVS and CDR2 FNYEAQ. The CDR3 is made up of 14 amino acids. In DNA, the CDR3 is TGTGCCAGCAGCTTAGCGGCAGGGGGCGGCGAGCAGTACTTC. This sequence encodes CASSLAAGGGEQYF.

V gene TRBV30 combines with J gene TRBJ1-1; TRBD1 matches at 9 bases. The CDR3 is 11 amino acids. Germline loops: CDR1 GTSNPN, CDR2 SVGIG (reference sequence). The V segment lost 5 bases and the J segment 7 bases; nucleotides outside the gene matches: 2. The CDR3 region has the DNA TGTGCCTGGGGACAGGGGATTGAAGCTTTCTTT. Amino acids: CAWGQGIEAFF.

The rearrangement joins TRBV27 to TRBJ1-2; 9 positions match TRBD1. With 4 bases clipped from V and 6 bases from J, the junction kept 6 bases outside the gene matches. The CDR3 is made up of 14 amino acids. Germline V lookup: CDR1 MNHEY, CDR2 SMNVEV (reference sequence). The CDR3 loop is CASSYTGGHDGYTF. The CDR3 region has the DNA TGTGCCAGCAGTTACACAGGGGGCCATGATGGCTACACCTTC.

The chain employs TRBV7-9 and TRBJ2-7, with TRBD2 matching 9 bases. V shed 1 base and J 5 bases; nucleotides not matched to a gene: 6. The CDR3 has 15 amino acids. Germline CDR1 and CDR2: SEHNR and FQNEAQ (reference sequence). CDR3 sequence (DNA): TGTGCCAGCAGCTTAGTTAGGGGACTAGCAAACGAGCAGTACTTC. It specifies CASSLVRGLANEQYF.

The chain uses TRBV7-2 and TRBJ2-1, with 8 bases fitting TRBD1. The CDR3 runs to 15 residues. Germline assignment: CDR1 SGHTA and CDR2 FQGNSA. With V trimmed by 1 base and J by 7 bases, 6 bases remained unmatched. The CDR3 is CASSLVAGGINEQFF. The CDR3 nucleotides read TGTGCCAGCAGCTTAGTCGCAGGGGGCATAAATGAGCAGTTCTTC.

The chain carries TRBV5-1 and TRBJ1-4; maybe TRBD1 (6 bases). This CDR3 is 14 amino acids long. CDR1 SGHRS and CDR2 YFSETQ come from the germline V gene. Trimming shortened V by 3 bases and J by 0 bases, and 6 bases separated the two germline ends. The CDR3 reads CASSWTATNEKLFF. CDR3 in DNA: TGCGCCAGCAGCTGGACAGCAACTAATGAAAAACTGTTTTTT.

V gene TRBV4-1 combines with J gene TRBJ2-7, with 9 bases fitting TRBD1. From germline, CDR1 is MGHRA and CDR2 YSYEKL. The CDR3 loop spans 14 amino acids. V was pared by 4 bases and J by 6 bases, with 7 bases of the junction left unmatched. The CDR3 loop reads CASSLDRGSAEQYF. The CDR3 DNA is TGCGCCAGCAGCCTCGACAGGGGGAGTGCCGAGCAGTACTTC.

The rearrangement joins TRBV15 to TRBJ1-3, with 10 bases aligning to TRBD1. CDR3 length: 15 amino acids. CDR1 is LNHNV, CDR2 YYDKDF, per germline (reference sequence). V was clipped by 5 bases and J by 5 bases; unmatched bases: 6. CDR3 residues: CATSPGQGIRNTIYF. In DNA form, the CDR3 reads TGTGCCACCAGCCCGGGACAGGGGATCAGAAACACCATATATTTT.

V and J are TRBV4-2 and TRBJ2-1, with D tentatively TRBD1 (5 bases). The CDR3 runs to 15 residues. Germline-derived CDR1 and CDR2 are LGHNA and YNFKEQ. Trimming removed 0 bases at V and 6 bases at J, with 12 bases between. CDR3 loop: CASSQDLPGINEQFF. As DNA, the CDR3 is TGTGCCAGCAGCCAAGATTTGCCAGGGATCAATGAGCAGTTCTTC.

This chain links TRBV27 with TRBJ2-1; TRBD2 aligns across 11 bases. The CDR3 consists of 16 residues. Germline CDR1 is MNHEY and CDR2 is SMNVEV (reference sequence). V gave up 2 bases and J gave up 4 bases; unmatched junction bases: 4. The CDR3 spells CASSLTGTSGYNEQFF. CDR3 sequence (DNA): TGTGCCAGCAGTTTAACCGGGACTAGCGGTTACAATGAGCAGTTCTTC.

V gene TRBV6-6 combines with J gene TRBJ1-5; 8 nucleotides line up with TRBD1. V gave up 2 bases and J gave up 4 bases; unmatched junction bases: 7. In germline, CDR1 is MNHNY, CDR2 SVGAGI (reference sequence). The CDR3 loop spans 16 amino acids. For the CDR3, the DNA is TGTGCCAGCAGTTACCCCGGACAGGGAGAGAATCAGCCCCAGCATTTT. Translating gives CASSYPGQGENQPQHF.